This TCR beta chain was identified in a study of TIL therapy for anti-PD-1-resistant metastatic lung cancer (dated by TCRdb to the early 2020s). Study-level background: Enrolled patients had a median age of roughly 54 years (range 38-75) and a median tumor PD-L1 proportion score of 6%. Most of the cohort had lung adenocarcinoma, several tumors were EGFR-mutant and two were ALK-rearranged, and half of the patients were current or former smokers. Across the cohort, whole-exome sequencing showed a median non-synonymous tumor mutation burden of roughly 1.5 mutations per megabase. Clonotypes were tracked across tumor, expanded TIL product and serial blood samples by T cell receptor beta sequencing of tumor and peripheral blood.

On the study overall, not on this receptor specifically: The study protocol defined all tumor marker inferences as exploratory. The cohort was highly selected, with more treatment-naive, never-smoker and oncogene-addicted patients than typical, limiting generalizability. Higher clonality and lower diversity were observed in expanded TIL cultures than in baseline intratumoral T cells (median clonality about 6% vs 30%, p < 0.0001). High clonal turnover was observed in TIL culture, with many enriched product clones not detected in the baseline tumor, which suggested clonal contraction rather than faithful expansion.

TCR beta CDR3 regions were amplified from genomic DNA with the immunoSEQ v3 hsTCRB kit using bias-controlled multiplex PCR. TCR libraries were sequenced on an Illumina NextSeq 500 to approximately 2 million read pairs for survey level or roughly 4.5-6 million for deep level. Per the authors' processing: Clonality was reported by immunoSEQ Analyzer software, which also assigned V, D and J genes and filtered out non-productive sequences. Repertoires were compared using productive Simpson clonality and Morisita overlap index of productive TRB rearrangements between infused TIL and blood. TCRdb re-hosts the immuneACCESS table, in-frame sequences only. Its copies lack some clones; in the studies checked, an unresolved V gene accounts for under half of them, and the cause for the rest is not known. The DNA was the basis for D and trimming; V, J and clone size are from that table. Present in this sample are 45,000 to 60,000 clones, 71% of which were seen just once. The top ten clones comprise roughly 6% of the sample.

The sample's time point label, decoded: pre-treatment sample, taken before nivolumab and TIL therapy. Baseline tumor samples were excised metastases, mostly pleural nodules or supraclavicular lymph nodes, from the same resection used to grow TIL. Tumors were collected before any PD-1/PD-L1 blockade, after which patients were given nivolumab, and patients who progressed were given lymphodepletion, an infusion of expanded TIL and IL-2. A phase I trial run at two centers enrolled adults with stage 4 NSCLC between October 2017 and January 2020. Samples came from a single-arm, open-label phase I trial of tumor-infiltrating lymphocyte therapy with nivolumab in advanced non-small cell lung cancer. Portions of each resected tumor were snap-frozen in liquid nitrogen and stored at -80 °C. Tumor regions of interest were selected on H&E sections by laser-capture macrodissection, were pulverized into roughly 16 mg aliquots, and were extracted with Qiagen Allprep kits.

With respect to this clone: Its binding antigen is unknown. No quality values exist for individual bases; no much larger clone is one base distant.

Sequences were derived from tumor tissue, sampled at baseline. This TCR was recovered from a person between 25 and 80 years old with non-small cell lung cancer.

The CDR3 protein sequence reads: CASKANTYEQYF. Read as DNA, the sequence is TGTGCCAGCAAGGCTAACACCTACGAGCAGTACTTC. Recombination joined TRBV7-7 with TRBJ2-7; the D gene cannot be resolved reliably. Inclusive of the bounding cysteine and phenylalanine, the CDR3 is 12 residues long. The kept DNA is CDR3 alone, 36 bases in frame from the first base. CDR1 and CDR2, per the germline V gene (reference sequence), are SSHAT and FNYEAQ. V loses 7 bases of germline sequence and J loses 2 bases, and the interval between the two ends is 9 bases.